This TCR beta chain was identified during a study of OX40 agonist ivuxolimab in advanced cancers. Study at large: Among those treated, three patients had partial responses, one with hepatocellular carcinoma and two with cutaneous melanoma.

The CDR3 contains 14 residues. Germline V lookup: CDR1 MNHNY, CDR2 SVGAGI (reference sequence). V shed 0 bases and J shed 1 base, with 6 bases lying between them. Study findings and constraints: The mean number of expanded clones was higher in CD8+ T cells than in CD4+. At 0.1 to 3.0 mg/kg and by week 6, CD4+ and CD8+ T cells in the blood had expanded clonally.

As for this clone: Its cognate antigen is unknown.

Generated by immunoSEQ multiplex PCR, the TCRdb table keeps only in-frame clones and is missing some. In the table there are about 41,000 clones, over 75% of which are singletons. The sample here was CD4+ or CD8+ T cells sorted from blood, taken in a trial of the OX40 agonist ivuxolimab. The receptor was derived from an adult with an advanced solid tumor such as melanoma, head and neck, liver or kidney cancer. This chain connects TRBV6-6 to TRBJ1-1, with a possible D match to TRBD1 (5 bases). The CDR3 DNA reads TGTGCCAGCAGTTACTCAGACAGGAACACTGAAGCTTTCTTT. Encoded protein: CASSYSDRNTEAFF.